This paragraph reports one T cell receptor (beta chain). In the source study's methods: Researchers report that nucleated cell counts were estimated from reference gene primer amplification. Sequenced by immunoSEQ multiplex PCR; TCRdb stores in-frame clones only, minus some. D and trimming were read from the DNA, whereas the V and J calls and clone size are those reported in that table. Here the sample spans 150,000 to 200,000 clones, approximately 81% being singletons. Germline assignment: CDR1 KGHSH and CDR2 LQKENI. This CDR3 is built from 14 residues. V lost 0 bases to trimming and J lost 2 bases, with 7 bases between them. This sample is part of a study of blood T cell repertoires in COVID-19. Cohort 3 recovery required two negative PCRs, clearance, or symptom resolution.

The source of this sequence is a woman aged 50 to 65 who had recovered from COVID-19. What was sequenced was PBMCs or T cells enriched from blood (not recorded which). This sequence joins TRBV18 and TRBJ1-2; D unclear. CDR3: CASSPPLVNYGYTF. The CDR3, as DNA: TGTGCCAGCTCACCACCGTTAGTAAACTATGGCTACACCTTC.